This entry lists 16 T cell receptor beta chains sequenced from one sample in a study of T cells in Graves' hyperthyroidism and ophthalmopathy. RNA transcripts yielded amplified TCR beta CDR3 regions. A set of HTBI primers served as the primers for a first-round RT-PCR of the TCR CDR3. TCRdb passed the multiplex PCR reads through MiXCR, listing each CDR3 protein once. The data contain roughly 800,000 distinct CDR3 sequences, 38% of them seen just once; the ten biggest clones take up 7% to 10%. Source material: blood. These receptors all come from a man aged 18-30 years with Graves' hyperthyroidism.

This clonotype was detected only a few times. The chain carries TRBV7-8 and TRBJ2-2; D gene ambiguous. Germline loops: CDR1 SGHVS, CDR2 FQNEAQ. This CDR3 region has 18 residues. The germline V and J ends were trimmed by 1 base and 0 bases, with 15 bases remaining between them. CDR3 residues: CASSLGVARTTNTGELFF. CDR3 coding DNA: TGTGCCAGCAGCTTAGGGGTTGCACGGACGACGAACACCGGGGAGCTGTTTTTT.

The CDR3 loop is CASAGVEQYF. The CDR3 region has the DNA TGTGCCAGCGCGGGCGTAGAGCAGTACTTC. The chain links TRBV2 to TRBJ2-7, with TRBD2 as a possible D gene (5 bases). V gave up 8 bases and J gave up 7 bases, with 9 bases separating them. Germline assignment: CDR1 SNHLY and CDR2 FYNNEI. The length of the CDR3 is 10 residues. The full variable domain, with the rest looked up from reference TRBV2 and TRBJ2-7, is EPEVTQTPSHQVTQMGQEVILRCVPISNHLYFYWYRQILGQKVEFLVSFYNNEISEKSEIFDDQFSVERPDGSNFTLKIRSTKLEDSAMYFCASAGVEQYFGPGTRLTVT.

A single count supports this clonotype. The germline gene is not matched at one end of the junction; a read error may be the cause. The genes are TRBV29-1 and TRBJ1-1; D remains ambiguous. The germline V gene encodes CDR1 SQVTM and CDR2 ANQGSEA. The CDR3 is made up of 12 amino acids. CDR3 coding DNA: TGTGCCGGCAGCTTGACCAACACTGAAGCTTTCTTT. Its translation is CAGSLTNTEAFF.

This clonotype has only a few counts. The junction does not match germline at one end; this may be a read error. The chain uses TRBV29-1 and TRBJ2-7, with 8 bases fitting TRBD1. Germline V gene lookup returns CDR1 SQVTM and CDR2 ANQGSEA. This CDR3 is built from 14 residues. In nucleotides, the CDR3 is TGCAGCGTTGCGGGGACAGGTCGCTCCTACGAGCAGTGCTTC. It codes for CSVAGTGRSYEQCF.

The table lists this clonotype with many counts. The rearrangement links TRBV20-1 to TRBJ1-1, with D maybe TRBD1 (5 bases). The ends were cut back, 3 bases at V and 4 bases at J, with 12 bases in the middle. In germline, CDR1 is DFQATT, CDR2 SNEGSKA (reference sequence). The CDR3 loop spans 13 amino acids. The CDR3, as DNA: TGCAGTGCTAGCTTTTCCGGGGCCACTGAAGCTTTCTTT. It specifies CSASFSGATEAFF.

V usage is TRBV6-4 and J usage is TRBJ2-5; D is uncertain. This CDR3 has 14 amino acids. V was shortened by 6 bases and J by 6 bases, with 17 bases between the two germline ends. Per germline, CDR1 MRHNA and CDR2 SNTAGT. The chain's CDR3 is CASSGLRPEKTQYF. In nucleotides, the CDR3 is TGTGCCAGCAGCGGCCTTCGCCCAGAAAAGACCCAGTACTTC.

Details on this clonotype: Compared with germline, one end of the junction differs, possibly owing to a read error. The J gene is TRBJ1-1, the V gene TRBV19; D unclear. Looked up from germline, CDR1 is LNHDA and CDR2 is SQIVND (reference sequence). This CDR3 spans 14 amino acids. CDR3 region: CASSWTAQSTEDFF. In nucleotides, the CDR3 is TGTGCCAGTAGTTGGACGGCTCAAAGCACTGAAGATTTCTTT.

This clonotype was counted ten times or more. This chain links TRBV7-2 with TRBJ2-7; D is perhaps TRBD2 (5 bases). The CDR3 covers 14 residues. The V end was cut by 0 bases, the J end by 4 bases, with 10 bases between. The V gene's germline CDR1 is SGHTA and CDR2 FQGNSA. The CDR3 coding sequence is TGTGCCAGCAGCTTAGCGGCCTCGGGGTACGAGCAGTACTTC. Its translation is CASSLAASGYEQYF.

This clonotype was seen ten or more times. As DNA, the CDR3 is TGCAGCCCGGGCTTTGACCTGGTGGGCACTGAAGCTTTCTTT. Residues: CSPGFDLVGTEAFF. The gene calls are TRBV29-1 and TRBJ1-1, with unresolved D. Trimming took off 8 bases at V and 4 bases at J, with 20 bases between the two ends. Germline lookup yields CDR1 SQVTM and CDR2 ANQGSEA. The CDR3 is made up of 14 amino acids.

The CDR3 DNA follows: TGTGCCACCAGCTCACGCCAGACAGGCACCGGGTGGGCTGAAGCTTTCTTT. It codes for CATSSRQTGTGWAEAFF. The chain combines TRBV15 with TRBJ1-1, with D perhaps matching TRBD1 (6 bases). Trimming left V 5 bases short and J 6 bases short, with 25 bases between. The germline gives CDR1 LNHNV, CDR2 YYDKDF (reference sequence). The length of the CDR3 is 17 residues.

The chain carries TRBV25-1 and TRBJ2-7; tentatively, D is TRBD2 (5 bases). Germline values: CDR1 MGHDK, CDR2 SYGVNS. This CDR3 region has 14 residues. Deletions cut 1 base from V and 4 bases from J, with 11 bases between. CDR3 bases: TGTGCCAGCAGTGAATCGGGCGGCGGGTACGAGCAGTACTTC. Encoded protein: CASSESGGGYEQYF.

This chain connects TRBV19 to TRBJ1-5; weak D call: TRBD1 (5 bases). Looked up from germline, CDR1 is LNHDA and CDR2 is SQIVND (reference sequence). The CDR3 covers 16 residues. V dropped 7 bases and J dropped 4 bases, with 20 bases sitting between them. The CDR3 DNA reads TGTGCCAGTACAAGTCTAGAGGGTCGGGGGAATCAGCCCCAGCATTTT. Its translation is CASTSLEGRGNQPQHF.

This clonotype was seen ten or more times. The chain joins TRBV2 to TRBJ2-7; D tentatively reads TRBD1 or TRBD2 (5 bases each). CDR3 length: 17 amino acids. CDR1 is SNHLY and CDR2 is FYNNEI in the germline V gene. Between the trimmed V and J ends, which lost 4 bases and 6 bases, there was a span of 25 bases. This CDR3 reads CASSARTWGTAMAEQYF. For the CDR3, the DNA is TGTGCCAGCAGTGCCCGGACGTGGGGGACCGCTATGGCCGAGCAGTACTTC.

This clonotype was observed a few times. The chain employs TRBV19 and TRBJ1-6, with TRBD1 as a possible D gene (6 bases). This CDR3 comprises 16 residues. Germline V gene data show CDR1 as LNHDA and CDR2 as SQIVND (reference sequence). Deletions cut 6 bases from V and 6 bases from J, with 18 bases between. DNA of the CDR3: TGTGCCAGTAGCGGGGGCAGGGGTAACTCTAATTCACCCCTCCACTTT. Protein sequence: CASSGGRGNSNSPLHF.

The rearrangement joins TRBV7-2 to TRBJ2-7, with D tentatively TRBD1 or TRBD2 (6 bases each). The CDR3 extends over 14 amino acids. Trimming cost V 0 bases and J 4 bases, with 10 bases left between them. Per germline, CDR1 SGHTA and CDR2 FQGNSA. As DNA, the CDR3 is TGTGCCAGCAGCTTAGCGGAGGGGGAATACGAGCAGTACTTC. Translation gives CASSLAEGEYEQYF. Supplemented by reference TRBV7-2 and TRBJ2-7, the full variable domain reads GAGVSQSPSNKVTEKGKDVELRCDPISGHTALYWYRQSLGQGLEFLIYFQGNSAPDKSGLPSDRFSAERTGGSVSTLTIQRTQQEDSAVYLCASSLAEGEYEQYFGPGTRLTVT.

Remarks on this clonotype: A clone one base away is much larger, so this may be a read error. The chain has TRBV20-1 and TRBJ1-2; D is undetermined. This CDR3 is 13 amino acids long. Germline V gene lookup returns CDR1 DFQATT and CDR2 SNEGSKA (reference sequence). V was trimmed by 5 bases and J by 4 bases, leaving 14 bases between them. The CDR3 sequence: CSAGYGGGYGYTF. The CDR3 DNA reads as TGCAGTGCTGGGTACGGTGGAGGCTATGGCTACACCTTC.